Following are 24 T cell receptor beta chains from one sample sequenced in a study of OX40 agonist ivuxolimab in advanced cancers. The repertoire was sequenced with immunoSEQ multiplex PCR; TCRdb's copy has only in-frame clones and lacks some. Of 40,000 or so clones in the sample, 88% are singletons; the top ten hold approximately 12%. The specimen comprised CD4+ or CD8+ T cells sorted from blood, sampled in a trial of the OX40 agonist ivuxolimab. Receptors were obtained from an adult with an advanced solid tumor such as melanoma, head and neck, liver or kidney cancer.

The CDR3 bases are TGTGCCAGCACCGGCGGGGGCCTCTACACCTTC. Translated: CASTGGGLYTF. V and J are TRBV10-3 and TRBJ1-2; D possibly corresponds to TRBD1 (6 bases). V lost 10 bases and J 10 bases, leaving 16 bases between the germline ends. CDR1 and CDR2 (germline): ENHRY, SYGVKD. This CDR3 is 11 amino acids long.

The gene calls are TRBV5-5 and TRBJ2-1; D is unresolved. The germline gives CDR1 SGHKS, CDR2 YYEKEE (reference sequence). V lost 1 base and J lost 4, with 9 bases in between. CDR3 length equals 14 residues. CDR3 region: CASSLLPEYNEQFF. CDR3 nucleotide sequence: TGTGCCAGCAGCTTGTTACCCGAGTACAATGAGCAGTTCTTC.

V is TRBV6-6 and J is TRBJ2-7, with no clear D. This CDR3 is 13 amino acids long. The V gene lost 0 bases and the J gene lost 5 bases, with 8 bases spanning the gap. Germline loops: CDR1 MNHNY, CDR2 SVGAGI (reference sequence). CDR3 sequence reads: CASSYSYEHEQYF. Written as DNA, the CDR3 is TGTGCCAGCAGTTACTCTTATGAGCACGAGCAGTACTTC.

Written as DNA, the CDR3 is TGTGCCAGCAGCATTGGGACGGACTTAAAACTGTTTTTT. This gives the protein CASSIGTDLKLFF. The chain recombines TRBV7-9 with TRBJ1-4; D is perhaps TRBD1 (5 bases). Germline V gene lookup returns CDR1 SEHNR and CDR2 FQNEAQ (reference sequence). Trimming took off 5 bases at V and 10 bases at J, with 14 bases between the two ends. This CDR3 has 13 residues.

The genes are TRBV4-1 and TRBJ1-5; 7 bases agree with TRBD1. Germline V gene data show CDR1 as MGHRA and CDR2 as YSYEKL. The CDR3 sequence is 16 residues long. Losses at the gene ends were 0 bases for V and 3 bases for J; bases not matched to a gene: 5. The CDR3 protein is CASSQDGGTVNQPQHF. CDR3 in DNA: TGCGCCAGCAGCCAAGATGGCGGGACAGTCAATCAGCCCCAGCATTTT.

This clone was recorded a few times. The rearrangement uses TRBV11-3 and TRBJ2-5, with no clear D. The V and J ends lost 3 bases and 1 base respectively, with 3 bases between them. CDR3 length: 12 amino acids. Germline assignment: CDR1 SGHNT and CDR2 YENEEA. For the CDR3, the DNA is TGTGCCAGCAGCTTGATCCAAGAGACCCAGTACTTC. Translating it yields CASSLIQETQYF.

V gene TRBV27 combines with J gene TRBJ2-1; TRBD2 aligns across 10 bases. Trimming removed 5 bases from V and 8 bases from J; junction bases left unmatched: 6. In germline, CDR1 is MNHEY, CDR2 SMNVEV (reference sequence). This CDR3 spans 14 amino acids. The DNA for the CDR3 is TGTGCCAGCAGTACTAGCGGGATAGTCGATGAGCAGTTCTTC. As protein: CASSTSGIVDEQFF.

This chain joins TRBV19 and TRBJ1-1, with 7 bases aligning to TRBD1. Germline trimming cut 3 bases from V and 3 bases from J; bases unmatched to any gene: 7. CDR3 length equals 15 residues. Germline V gives CDR1 LNHDA, CDR2 SQIVND (reference sequence). Written as DNA, the CDR3 is TGTGCCAGTAGTATTCTCAGCAGGGGGGACACTGAAGCTTTCTTT. Protein product: CASSILSRGDTEAFF.

V gene TRBV11-1 combines with J gene TRBJ2-1, with 13 bases fitting TRBD2. V shed 4 bases, J shed 10 bases, and the junction held 19 bases outside the gene matches. The CDR3 loop spans 19 amino acids. CDR1 and CDR2 from the germline V gene are SGHAT and FQDESV (reference sequence). The CDR3 region has the DNA TGTGCCAGCAGCTCCTACCCCCTCACTAGCGGGGGGGCATTTGGGGAGCAGTTCTTC. This encodes CASSSYPLTSGGAFGEQFF.

The chain has TRBV6-1 and TRBJ1-1, with unresolved D. The CDR3 has 12 amino acids. In germline, CDR1 is MNHNS, CDR2 SASEGT. The V end was cut by 5 bases, the J end by 2 bases, with 6 bases between. The CDR3: CASSYINTEAFF. The CDR3 DNA is TGTGCCAGCAGTTATATAAACACTGAAGCTTTCTTT.

The chain combines TRBV10-2 with TRBJ1-1; D ambiguous. Per the germline V gene, CDR1 is WSHSY and CDR2 is SAAADI. Trimming removed 9 bases at V and 1 base at J, with 9 bases between. The CDR3 is made up of 12 amino acids. CDR3 in DNA: TGCGCCAGTAAGTCGGGGAACACTGAAGCTTTCTTT. This translates into CASKSGNTEAFF.

This sequence joins TRBV29-1 and TRBJ2-7; D may be TRBD1 or TRBD2 (5 bases each). V lost 0 bases and J 3 bases, leaving 21 bases between the germline ends. Germline CDR1 is SQVTM and CDR2 is ANQGSEA. The CDR3 has 17 amino acids. CDR3 coding DNA: TGCAGCGTTGAAGATCGGGACCGAGGTACCAGTTACTACGAGCAGTACTTC. As protein: CSVEDRDRGTSYYEQYF.

The chain employs TRBV6-1 and TRBJ1-1; 8 bases agree with TRBD1. This CDR3 contains 14 residues. Germline CDR1 MNHNS, CDR2 SASEGT. Trimming removed 4 bases from V and 4 bases from J; junction bases left unmatched: 5. The DNA for the CDR3 is TGTGCCAGCAGTGGGACAGGGATGGGCACTGAAGCTTTCTTT. Protein product: CASSGTGMGTEAFF.

The J gene is TRBJ2-7, the V gene TRBV7-9; D is perhaps TRBD2 (5 bases). Per germline, CDR1 SEHNR and CDR2 FQNEAQ (reference sequence). This CDR3 has 12 amino acids. V was cut by 3 bases and J by 5 bases, with 8 bases left in between. CDR3 nucleotides: TGTGCCAGCAGCTTCGAGGGCCACGAGCAGTACTTC. It is translated as CASSFEGHEQYF.

The chain couples TRBV19 to TRBJ2-2; 8 bases fit TRBD1. The CDR3 covers 16 residues. Germline V CDR1 and CDR2: LNHDA, SQIVND (reference sequence). The V and J ends lost 2 bases and 0 bases, in that order; junction bases with no gene match: 2. The CDR3 sequence is CASSIPGQANTGELFF. In DNA form, the CDR3 reads TGTGCCAGTAGTATACCGGGACAGGCGAACACCGGGGAGCTGTTTTTT.

V gene TRBV7-9 combines with J gene TRBJ2-1, with no clear D. Between the trimmed V and J ends, which lost 5 bases and 10 bases, there was a span of 12 bases. The CDR3 sequence is 12 residues long. Germline V CDR1 and CDR2: SEHNR, FQNEAQ (reference sequence). The CDR3 region is CASSPPIDEQFF. The CDR3, as DNA: TGTGCCAGCAGCCCCCCGATCGACGAGCAGTTCTTC.

This clone appeared a single time. The chain combines TRBV5-1 with TRBJ1-2; 9 bases are shared with TRBD1. J gave up 4 bases and V 2 bases, and 6 bases lay outside the gene matches. The CDR3 totals 15 residues. Per the germline V gene, CDR1 is SGHRS and CDR2 is YFSETQ. The CDR3 sequence is CASSFTGTGSYGYTF. In DNA form, the CDR3 reads TGCGCCAGCAGCTTTACCGGGACAGGGTCCTATGGCTACACCTTC.

J is TRBJ1-1 and V is TRBV4-2; tentatively, D is TRBD1 (5 bases). V gave up 2 bases and J gave up 2 bases, with 18 bases separating them. Germline CDR1 LGHNA, CDR2 YNFKEQ. The CDR3 is 17 residues long. The CDR3 nucleotides are TGTGCCAGCAGCCAAATGGCCAGGGACGAAGTAAACACTGAAGCTTTCTTT. Translated, it gives CASSQMARDEVNTEAFF.

This chain uses TRBV4-1 with TRBJ2-5; maybe TRBD2 (6 bases). V lost 1 base and J 5 bases, leaving 14 bases between the germline ends. CDR1 is MGHRA, CDR2 YSYEKL, per germline. The CDR3 is made up of 15 amino acids. The CDR3 reads CASSQVLGGVETQYF. CDR3 DNA sequence: TGCGCCAGCAGCCAAGTGCTGGGGGGAGTGGAGACCCAGTACTTC.

This chain uses TRBV9 with TRBJ2-5; D may be TRBD1 or TRBD2 (5 bases each). CDR1 and CDR2 from the germline V gene are SGDLS and YYNGEE. V lost 0 bases and J lost 5, with 11 bases in between. The CDR3 covers 14 residues. The CDR3 is CASSVGVGVETQYF. The CDR3 nucleotides are TGTGCCAGCAGCGTAGGAGTGGGGGTCGAGACCCAGTACTTC.

This chain uses TRBV6-6 with TRBJ2-3; 11 bases are shared with TRBD2. Losses at the gene ends were 9 bases for V and 4 bases for J; bases not matched to a gene: 3. In germline, CDR1 is MNHNY, CDR2 SVGAGI (reference sequence). The CDR3 length is 13 residues. CDR3 loop: CASTSGSPDTQYF. DNA of the CDR3: TGTGCCAGTACTAGCGGGAGCCCAGATACGCAGTATTTT.

This clone is a singleton in its sample. The rearrangement joins TRBV15 to TRBJ2-3; TRBD2 agrees at 9 bases. CDR1 LNHNV and CDR2 YYDKDF come from the germline V gene (reference sequence). The CDR3 runs 19 residues. The V segment lost 0 bases and the J segment 3 bases; nucleotides outside the gene matches: 13. CDR3 loop: CATSRDYSLRGGKTDTQYF. The CDR3 bases are TGTGCCACCAGCAGAGATTATTCGTTGCGGGGGGGGAAAACAGATACGCAGTATTTT.

Only one count was recorded for this clone. The V and J genes are TRBV11-2 and TRBJ2-5; D tentatively fits TRBD1 or TRBD2 (5 bases each). The CDR3 spans 13 residues. The V gene's germline CDR1 is SGHAT and CDR2 FQNNGV. V was cut by 9 bases and J by 5 bases, with 16 bases left in between. This CDR3 reads CASEGPTEETQYF. CDR3 nucleotide sequence: TGTGCCAGTGAGGGACCCACCGAGGAGACCCAGTACTTC.

V and J are TRBV7-9 and TRBJ2-1; possible D gene TRBD1, 7 bases. Per germline, CDR1 SEHNR and CDR2 FQNEAQ (reference sequence). V lost 4 bases, J lost 10 bases, and 17 bases lay in between. This CDR3 has 14 residues. This CDR3 is CASSSWTGGAEQFF. The DNA of the CDR3 is TGTGCCAGCAGCTCCTGGACAGGAGGGGCCGAGCAGTTCTTC.